Below, one T cell receptor beta chain is given with its context. The clone's antigen remains unknown. Base-call qualities are not available, and no considerably larger clone is one nucleotide away. TCRbeta CDR3 regions were amplified from genomic DNA using the immunoSEQ Assay, a bias-controlled multiplex PCR. From the authors' description of their analysis: The number of nucleated cells in each sample was estimated by amplification of reference gene primers within the assay. To quantify the absolute abundance of each unique TCRbeta CDR3 rearrangement, sequence reads were collapsed and filtered. Productive Simpson clonality was computed per sample as the square root of Simpson's diversity index over productive rearrangements. TCRdb limited this immuneACCESS table to in-frame rearrangements with V and J called. A share of clones is missing; checked studies link under half to unresolved V genes, and the rest is unexplained. The D gene and trimming were derived from the DNA, and the V and J assignments and clone size from that table. Within this sample are 350,000 to 400,000 clones, with 86% of them counted one time only. The biggest ten clones account for roughly 7.2% of the sample.

One collaborating source in Seattle enrolled patients during active infection and followed them longitudinally through the course of disease. Each collaborating institution followed its own protocols to collect whole blood in K2EDTA tubes. For TCRbeta analysis, collaborator samples were shipped as frozen whole blood, as isolated PBMCs, or as DNA extracted from either sample type. This sample is part of a study of blood T cell repertoires in COVID-19 (dated by TCRdb to the early 2020s). Turning to the overall study: Samples from collaborators originated in the United States, Italy and Spain and spanned both the acute and convalescent phases of COVID-19. The material from the prospective study consisted of cDNA or gDNA derived from T cells, B-cell-depleted T cells, or PBMCs. The dataset comprised deeply sampled blood TCRbeta repertoires from subjects exposed to, actively infected with, or recovered from COVID-19. Where HLA class I and class II types were available, the types were taken from metadata supplied by the sample provider, not from assay-based typing. Nearly every sample came with metadata listing a de-identified subject ID, COVID-19 status, age in years and sex. The samples were drawn from two sources: the first 160 participants of the ongoing ImmuneRACE study, and 950 to 1,500 subjects contributed by 6 global collaborators. The repertoires were released in a freely available public database meant as a resource for research on the immune response to SARS-CoV-2. Results and caveats for the whole study, not just this receptor: Clinical and demographic metadata were provided uncurated, with the amount varying by source and participant.

The source material was peripheral blood. The TCR was taken from a woman aged 60-75 years with COVID-19, enrolled during active disease.

The sequenced DNA is TGTGCCACCAGCAGAGATCGAACAGGCTACAATGAGCAGTTCTTC. It translates as CATSRDRTGYNEQFF. The sequence links TRBV15 to TRBJ2-1; D gene: possibly TRBD1, on 5 matching bases. V is reduced by 0 bases and J by 3 bases, leaving a spacing of 9 bases between them. Including the terminal cysteine and phenylalanine, the CDR3 comprises 15 residues. Of the read, only the CDR3 DNA is kept; its 45 bases are in frame from base 1. For CDR1 and CDR2, the germline V gene (reference sequence) lists LNHNV and YYDKDF.